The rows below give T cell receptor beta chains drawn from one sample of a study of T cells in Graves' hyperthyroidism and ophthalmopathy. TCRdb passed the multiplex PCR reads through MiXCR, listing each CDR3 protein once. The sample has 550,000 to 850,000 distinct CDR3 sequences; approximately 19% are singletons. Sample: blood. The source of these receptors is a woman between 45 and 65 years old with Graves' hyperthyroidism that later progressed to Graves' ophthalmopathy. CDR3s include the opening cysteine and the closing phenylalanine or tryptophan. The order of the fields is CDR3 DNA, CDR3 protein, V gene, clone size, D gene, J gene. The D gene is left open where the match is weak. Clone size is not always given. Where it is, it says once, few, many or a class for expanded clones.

CDR3nt: TGCAGTGCTAGGGAGGGGCCGGGCTATGGCTACACCTTC; CDR3aa: CSAREGPGYGYTF; v_gene: TRBV20-1; abundance: many; d_gene: .; j_gene: TRBJ1-2
CDR3nt: TGTGCCAGCAGCTTAGTTGGGACAGGGGGAGGCGAGCAGTACTTC; CDR3aa: CASSLVGTGGGEQYF; v_gene: TRBV7-9; abundance: many; d_gene: TRBD1; j_gene: TRBJ2-7
CDR3nt: TGTGCCATCAGTAGCGGGGGCGACCAAGAGACCCAGTACTTC; CDR3aa: CAISSGGDQETQYF; v_gene: TRBV10-3; abundance: .; d_gene: TRBD2; j_gene: TRBJ2-5
CDR3nt: TGTGCCAGCAGCCAAAGAGGGGCAATGTTGCAGTTCTTC; CDR3aa: CASSQRGAMLQFF; v_gene: TRBV11-3; abundance: .; d_gene: .; j_gene: TRBJ2-1
CDR3nt: TGCGCCAGCAGCTTGGTTCCGGGAGAAGGTCAGCCCCAGCATTTT; CDR3aa: CASSLVPGEGQPQHF; v_gene: TRBV5-1; abundance: many; d_gene: .; j_gene: TRBJ1-5
CDR3nt: TGTGCCAGCAGCCCGGAGCCCTTCTATGGCTACACCTTC; CDR3aa: CASSPEPFYGYTF; v_gene: TRBV12-3/TRBV12-4; abundance: many; d_gene: .; j_gene: TRBJ1-2
CDR3nt: TGTGCCAGCAGCGTCATGACTAGCGGGGCACAAGATACGCAGTATTTT; CDR3aa: CASSVMTSGAQDTQYF; v_gene: TRBV7-2; abundance: .; d_gene: TRBD2; j_gene: TRBJ2-3
CDR3nt: TGTGCCACCAGCAGACCCCCCCGGGGGGGGGCAGATACGCAGTATTTT; CDR3aa: CATSRPPRGGADTQYF; v_gene: TRBV15; abundance: few; d_gene: TRBD2; j_gene: TRBJ2-3
CDR3nt: TGTGCCAGCAGTGAAGCGCGGGCAGTTCAAGAGACCCAGTACTTC; CDR3aa: CASSEARAVQETQYF; v_gene: TRBV6-1; abundance: many; d_gene: .; j_gene: TRBJ2-5
CDR3nt: TGTGCCAGCCAAGACAGACCATTGGCTAATGAAAAACTGTTTTTT; CDR3aa: CASQDRPLANEKLFF; v_gene: TRBV27; abundance: few; d_gene: .; j_gene: TRBJ1-4
CDR3nt: TGTGCCAGCAGCCCATCCCTGAGAATACGTAATTCACCCCTCCACTTT; CDR3aa: CASSPSLRIRNSPLHF; v_gene: TRBV12-3/TRBV12-4; abundance: .; d_gene: .; j_gene: TRBJ1-6
CDR3nt: TGTGCCAGCAGCCAAGAAGGAGGACTGGGACAAGAGACCCAGTACTTC; CDR3aa: CASSQEGGLGQETQYF; v_gene: TRBV4-2; abundance: .; d_gene: .; j_gene: TRBJ2-5
CDR3nt: TGCAGTGCTAGAGAGCAAAGGGGGGCCAGAGAGACCCAGTACTTC; CDR3aa: CSAREQRGARETQYF; v_gene: TRBV20-1; abundance: many; d_gene: .; j_gene: TRBJ2-5
CDR3nt: TGTGCCAGCAGCTTAGCGGCAGGGGTAGACTATGGCTACACCTTC; CDR3aa: CASSLAAGVDYGYTF; v_gene: TRBV7-9; abundance: many; d_gene: .; j_gene: TRBJ1-2
CDR3nt: TGTGCCAGCAGTGAAGCAGGAGGGGGCACTGAAGCTTTCTTT; CDR3aa: CASSEAGGGTEAFF; v_gene: TRBV6-1; abundance: many; d_gene: .; j_gene: TRBJ1-1
CDR3nt: TGTGCCAGCTCGAGCGGGACCTACTACAATGAGCAGTTCTTC; CDR3aa: CASSSGTYYNEQFF; v_gene: TRBV2; abundance: .; d_gene: TRBD2; j_gene: TRBJ2-1
CDR3nt: TGTGCCAGCAGCCGACTCGGAGGGGTCTCCTACAATGAGCAGTTCTTC; CDR3aa: CASSRLGGVSYNEQFF; v_gene: TRBV7-3; abundance: .; d_gene: .; j_gene: TRBJ2-1
CDR3nt: TGCAGTGCTAGAGAAAGACCGGGACTACGCTCCTACGAGCAGTACTTC; CDR3aa: CSARERPGLRSYEQYF; v_gene: TRBV20-1; abundance: many; d_gene: TRBD2; j_gene: TRBJ2-7
CDR3nt: TGTGCCAGCAGCACGCAGACAGGGAAAAATGAAAAACTGTTTTTT; CDR3aa: CASSTQTGKNEKLFF; v_gene: TRBV9; abundance: .; d_gene: TRBD1; j_gene: TRBJ1-4
CDR3nt: TGTGCCAGCAGGCCTCCGGGAGCAAACACCGGGGAGCTGTTTTTT; CDR3aa: CASRPPGANTGELFF; v_gene: TRBV7-3; abundance: .; d_gene: .; j_gene: TRBJ2-2
CDR3nt: TGTGCCAGCAGCCCCGGGCCTTGGGGCTACACCTTC; CDR3aa: CASSPGPWGYTF; v_gene: TRBV7-2; abundance: many; d_gene: .; j_gene: TRBJ1-2
CDR3nt: TGTGCCTGGACTGGGCAGGGGGTCACCGGGGAGCTGTTTTTT; CDR3aa: CAWTGQGVTGELFF; v_gene: TRBV30; abundance: few; d_gene: TRBD1; j_gene: TRBJ2-2
CDR3nt: TGCGCCAGCAGCTTGGGGCCTAGCGGGGGGGTATATGAGCAGTTCTTC; CDR3aa: CASSLGPSGGVYEQFF; v_gene: TRBV5-1; abundance: .; d_gene: TRBD2; j_gene: TRBJ2-1
CDR3nt: TGCGCCAGCAGCGCCGGGACAGGGGGCTACGAAATCTATGGCTACACCTTC; CDR3aa: CASSAGTGGYEIYGYTF; v_gene: TRBV5-1; abundance: few; d_gene: TRBD1; j_gene: TRBJ1-2
CDR3nt: TGTGCCAGTAGTCCTCAAATGGACACCGGGGAGCTGTTTTTT; CDR3aa: CASSPQMDTGELFF; v_gene: TRBV19; abundance: .; d_gene: .; j_gene: TRBJ2-2
CDR3nt: TGCAGCGGAAGACAGACCGACAATGAGCAGTTCTTC; CDR3aa: CSGRQTDNEQFF; v_gene: TRBV29-1; abundance: few; d_gene: .; j_gene: TRBJ2-1
CDR3nt: TGTGCCAGCAGCCACCCCGCCCGAAAGCGGGGCCCTTCCTACAATGAGCAGTTCTTC; CDR3aa: CASSHPARKRGPSYNEQFF; v_gene: TRBV7-3; abundance: few; d_gene: TRBD2; j_gene: TRBJ2-1
CDR3nt: TGTGCCAGCAGCGTAGGGGTCGGGGAACAGCCCCAGCATTTT; CDR3aa: CASSVGVGEQPQHF; v_gene: TRBV9; abundance: many; d_gene: .; j_gene: TRBJ1-5
CDR3nt: TGTGCCAGCAGTTACTCAGCCACAGGCGAAGGTCAGCCCCAGCATTTT; CDR3aa: CASSYSATGEGQPQHF; v_gene: TRBV6-5; abundance: few; d_gene: .; j_gene: TRBJ1-5